These T cell receptor beta chains were read from a single sample in a study of tumor and adjacent non-tumor tissue in lung cancer. MiXCR, run by TCRdb on the multiplex PCR reads, gives a single entry per CDR3 protein. The sample lists approximately 120,000 distinct CDR3 sequences, around 57% occurring once. Sequenced sample: distant non-tumor lung tissue. The receptors originated from a man in his 60s with non-small cell lung cancer. The CDR3 runs from the conserved cysteine through the conserved F or W. A D gene is named only where the DNA matches it firmly. Clone size is not always given. Where it is, it says once, few, many or a class for expanded clones.

D: -
size: -
V: TRBV24-1
J: TRBJ2-1
CDR3: CATSDPSSGSGYNEQFF
DNA: TGTGCCACCAGTGACCCTTCTTCAGGGAGCGGCTACAATGAGCAGTTCTTC

D: TRBD2
size: -
V: TRBV28
J: TRBJ2-1
CDR3: CASIRTHNPGGQFF
DNA: TGTGCCAGCATTCGGACCCATAACCCGGGGGGGCAGTTCTTC

D: -
size: -
V: TRBV6-5
J: TRBJ2-7
CDR3: CASSSPMRGRKDEQYF
DNA: TGTGCCAGCAGTTCACCAATGAGAGGGAGGAAGGATGAGCAGTACTTC

D: -
size: -
V: TRBV29-1
J: TRBJ2-6
CDR3: CSVYQATGANVMSF
DNA: TGCAGCGTTTACCAGGCCACTGGGGCCAACGTCATGTCTTTC

D: TRBD1
size: few
V: TRBV5-1
J: TRBJ2-3
CDR3: CASSPGTATDTQYF
DNA: TGCGCCAGCAGCCCCGGGACAGCCACAGATACGCAGTATTTT

D: TRBD1
size: many
V: TRBV12-3/TRBV12-4
J: TRBJ1-5
CDR3: CASSTGGNQPQHF
DNA: TGTGCCAGCAGTACAGGGGGCAATCAGCCCCAGCATTTT

D: TRBD1
size: many
V: TRBV25-1
J: TRBJ2-6
CDR3: CASKGQGFSGANVLTF
DNA: TGTGCCAGCAAAGGACAGGGGTTCTCTGGGGCCAACGTCCTGACTTTC

D: TRBD2
size: many
V: TRBV6-2/TRBV6-3
J: TRBJ2-2
CDR3: CASSNPAGGPTGELFF
DNA: TGTGCCAGCAGTAATCCAGCGGGGGGGCCAACCGGGGAGCTGTTTTTT

D: TRBD2
size: many
V: TRBV4-3
J: TRBJ2-7
CDR3: CASSQERLAEYEQYF
DNA: TGCGCCAGCAGCCAAGAGAGGCTAGCGGAGTACGAGCAGTACTTC

D: -
size: many
V: TRBV30
J: TRBJ2-1
CDR3: CAWGWGGFRSYNEQFF
DNA: TGTGCCTGGGGGTGGGGGGGCTTTCGGTCGTACAATGAGCAGTTCTTC

D: TRBD1
size: few
V: TRBV10-3
J: TRBJ1-6
CDR3: CAISEGQGLDPLHF
DNA: TGTGCCATCAGTGAGGGACAGGGCCTCGATCCCCTCCACTTT

D: -
size: -
V: TRBV20-1
J: TRBJ1-4
CDR3: CSARVPVGVPNEKLFF
DNA: TGCAGTGCTAGAGTCCCAGTGGGAGTACCCAATGAAAAACTGTTTTTT

D: -
size: many
V: TRBV20-1
J: TRBJ1-5
CDR3: CSAKTGNQPQHF
DNA: TGCAGTGCTAAGACAGGCAATCAGCCCCAGCATTTT

D: -
size: many
V: TRBV6-1
J: TRBJ2-3
CDR3: CASSEDGRTDTQYF
DNA: TGTGCCAGCAGTGAAGACGGACGCACAGATACGCAGTATTTT

D: -
size: many
V: TRBV6-1
J: TRBJ1-5
CDR3: CASSERQGVNQPQHF
DNA: TGTGCCAGCAGTGAACGGCAGGGAGTAAATCAGCCCCAGCATTTT

D: TRBD1
size: -
V: TRBV5-4
J: TRBJ2-3
CDR3: CASRRDRVTSTDAQYF
DNA: TGTGCCAGCAGACGGGACAGGGTAACTAGCACAGATGCGCAGTATTTT

D: TRBD1
size: -
V: TRBV28
J: TRBJ1-5
CDR3: CADSLGRGPNQPQHF
DNA: TGTGCCGACAGTTTGGGCAGGGGGCCCAATCAGCCCCAGCATTTT

D: TRBD1
size: -
V: TRBV6-1
J: TRBJ2-3
CDR3: CASILTGGWDTQYF
DNA: TGTGCCAGCATCCTGACAGGGGGCTGGGATACGCAGTATTTT

D: -
size: -
V: TRBV11-3
J: TRBJ1-1
CDR3: CASSLEGTMNTEAFF
DNA: TGTGCCAGCAGCTTAGAAGGGACTATGAACACTGAAGCTTTCTTT

D: -
size: -
V: TRBV4-3
J: TRBJ2-1
CDR3: CASSQDPLGSSYTEQFF
DNA: TGCGCCAGCAGCCAAGATCCGCTAGGTTCCTCCTACACTGAGCAGTTCTTC

D: TRBD2
size: -
V: TRBV20-1
J: TRBJ2-2
CDR3: CSAKRGDPSRELFF
DNA: TGCAGTGCTAAACGGGGGGACCCCTCTAGGGAGCTGTTTTTT

D: -
size: -
V: TRBV4-1
J: TRBJ2-7
CDR3: CASSQVGQHYKQYF
DNA: TGCGCCAGCAGCCAAGTCGGCCAGCACTACAAGCAGTACTTC